This T cell receptor (beta chain) was documented in a study of OX40 agonist ivuxolimab in advanced cancers. The protocol was immunoSEQ multiplex PCR, while the TCRdb copy is restricted to in-frame clones and leaves out a portion. Found here are fewer than 80,000 clones, about 85% of them singletons; the top ten hold about 1.2%. The CDR3 consists of 18 residues. V was cut by 3 bases and J by 0 bases, with 15 bases left in between. In germline, CDR1 is LNHDA, CDR2 SQIVND (reference sequence). This clonotype was obtained from an adult with an advanced solid tumor such as melanoma, head and neck, liver or kidney cancer. The sequencing here drew on CD4+ or CD8+ T cells sorted from blood, taken in a trial of the OX40 agonist ivuxolimab. The V gene is TRBV19, the J gene TRBJ2-6; weak D call: TRBD1 (6 bases). The CDR3 here is CASSIRGSDLSGANVLTF. The CDR3 coding sequence is TGTGCCAGTAGTATTAGGGGGTCCGACCTCTCTGGGGCCAACGTCCTGACTTTC.